This entry lists 9 T cell receptor beta chains sequenced from one sample in a study of T cell changes during pregnancy in multiple sclerosis. Method: immunoSEQ multiplex PCR; TCRdb's copy keeps in-frame clones and lacks some. The sample records approximately 100,000 clones, 91% being singletons. Sample: peripheral blood, taken after pregnancy. These receptors all stem from a female donor with multiple sclerosis, enrolled in a pregnancy study.

The gene calls are TRBV5-1 and TRBJ1-3; TRBD1 might be the D (5 bases). The CDR3 covers 16 residues. In germline, CDR1 is SGHRS, CDR2 YFSETQ. Trimming stripped 4 bases from V and 0 bases from J, with 14 bases between. The CDR3 sequence is CASSRGTAVSGNTIYF. DNA for the CDR3: TGCGCCAGCAGCCGCGGGACGGCCGTCTCTGGAAACACCATATATTTT.

V usage is TRBV4-2 and J usage is TRBJ2-7; a possible D gene is TRBD2 (7 bases). CDR1 and CDR2 from the germline V gene are LGHNA and YNFKEQ. This CDR3 contains 14 residues. The V end was cut by 0 bases, the J end by 2 bases, with 8 bases between. The CDR3 nucleotides are TGTGCCAGCAGCCAAGAGCGGGGGCCCTACGAGCAGTACTTC. Its translation is CASSQERGPYEQYF.

The chain couples TRBV5-1 to TRBJ1-5; possible D gene TRBD1, 6 bases. Germline-derived CDR1 and CDR2 are SGHRS and YFSETQ. The CDR3 has 14 amino acids. The V end lost 0 bases, the J end lost 7 bases, and 11 bases lay between the germline ends. DNA for the CDR3: TGCGCCAGCAGCTTGGGGGCAGGGGTACAGCCCCAGCATTTT. Its translation: CASSLGAGVQPQHF.

The J gene is TRBJ2-7, the V gene TRBV10-3; 8 bases are a match to TRBD1. CDR1 ENHRY and CDR2 SYGVKD come from the germline V gene. This CDR3 is 13 amino acids long. Trimming removed 6 bases from V and 3 bases from J; junction bases left unmatched: 4. The CDR3 loop reads CAISPGQGYEQYF. DNA for the CDR3: TGTGCCATCAGCCCTGGACAGGGCTACGAGCAGTACTTC.

The rearrangement uses TRBV7-9 and TRBJ2-1; 7 bases fit TRBD1. This CDR3 is 13 amino acids long. Germline V gene data show CDR1 as SEHNR and CDR2 as FQNEAQ (reference sequence). Unmatched junction bases numbered 5, after V lost 0 bases and J lost 12 bases. The CDR3 region is CASSLADRVGQFF. For the CDR3, the DNA is TGTGCCAGCAGCTTAGCCGACAGGGTAGGGCAGTTCTTC.

The chain combines TRBV30 with TRBJ2-7, with unresolved D. Germline values: CDR1 GTSNPN, CDR2 SVGIG (reference sequence). The length of the CDR3 is 13 residues. The V end was cut by 0 bases, the J end by 0 bases, with 6 bases between. DNA of the CDR3: TGTGCCTGGAGTGTGGGCAGCTCCTACGAGCAGTACTTC. Its protein is CAWSVGSSYEQYF.

This clone has just one count. V and J are TRBV7-8 and TRBJ2-5, with TRBD1 matching over 7 bases. Per the germline V gene, CDR1 is SGHVS and CDR2 is FQNEAQ. V lost 5 bases, J lost 0 bases, and 3 bases stayed unmatched. The CDR3 totals 14 residues. This CDR3 is CASSTTGYQETQYF. As DNA, the CDR3 is TGTGCCAGCAGCACGACAGGGTACCAAGAGACCCAGTACTTC.

As DNA, the CDR3 is TGTGCCAGCAGTTTATCTAGCGGGGGTTGGAATGAGCAGTTCTTC. It specifies CASSLSSGGWNEQFF. This chain uses TRBV28 with TRBJ2-1, with TRBD2 identical over 10 bases. Per the germline V gene, CDR1 is MDHEN and CDR2 is SYDVKM. The length of the CDR3 is 15 residues. V dropped 1 base and J dropped 7; count of bases not matched to a gene: 4.

This chain's CDR3 is CASSPPAGSRYEQYF. Here the CDR3 DNA reads TGTGCCAGCTCACCCCCAGCAGGATCGCGCTACGAGCAGTACTTC. The chain recombines TRBV18 with TRBJ2-7; D not resolved. The V end lost 3 bases, the J end lost 3 bases, and 15 bases lay between the germline ends. The CDR3 spans 15 residues. Germline CDR1 is KGHSH and CDR2 is LQKENI.